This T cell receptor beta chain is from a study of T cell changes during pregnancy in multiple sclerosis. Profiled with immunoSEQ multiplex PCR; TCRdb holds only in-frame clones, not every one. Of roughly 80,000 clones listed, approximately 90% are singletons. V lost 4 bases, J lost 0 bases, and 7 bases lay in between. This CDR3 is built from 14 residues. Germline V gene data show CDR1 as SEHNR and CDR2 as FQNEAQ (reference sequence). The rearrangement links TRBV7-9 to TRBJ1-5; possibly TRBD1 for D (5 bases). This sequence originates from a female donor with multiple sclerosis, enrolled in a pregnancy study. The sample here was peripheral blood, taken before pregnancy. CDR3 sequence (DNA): TGTGCCAGCAGCTCCGACAGTAGCAATCAGCCCCAGCATTTT. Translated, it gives CASSSDSSNQPQHF.